The clone carrying this T cell receptor (beta chain) was seen at least ten times. V was trimmed by 3 bases and J by 4 bases, leaving 7 bases between them. The CDR3 is made up of 12 amino acids. From germline, CDR1 is DFQATT and CDR2 SNEGSKA (reference sequence). This entry belongs to a study of T cells in Graves' hyperthyroidism and ophthalmopathy. Amplification yielded TCR beta CDR3 regions, with RNA transcripts as the source. The HTBI primer set served for first-round RT-PCR of the TCR CDR3. TCRdb re-derived calls from the multiplex PCR reads in MiXCR, one entry per CDR3 protein. This table holds 150,000 or so distinct CDR3 sequences, roughly a fifth found once.

Material: blood. The receptor's source is a woman between 50 and 59 years old with Graves' hyperthyroidism that later progressed to Graves' ophthalmopathy. The chain uses TRBV20-1 and TRBJ1-5; the D is unclear. The CDR3 protein is CSARPGNQPQHF. The CDR3 nucleotides are TGCAGTGCTAGGCCTGGAAATCAGCCCCAGCATTTT.